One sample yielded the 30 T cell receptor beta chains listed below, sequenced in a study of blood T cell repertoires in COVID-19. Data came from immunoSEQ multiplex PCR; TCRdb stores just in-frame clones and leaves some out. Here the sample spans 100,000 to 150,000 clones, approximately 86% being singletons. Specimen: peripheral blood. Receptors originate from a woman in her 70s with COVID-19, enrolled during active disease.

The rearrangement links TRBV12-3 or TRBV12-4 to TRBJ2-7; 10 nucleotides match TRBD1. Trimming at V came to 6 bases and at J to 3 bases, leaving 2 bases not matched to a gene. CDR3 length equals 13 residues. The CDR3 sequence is CASRGTGDYEQYF. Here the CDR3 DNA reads TGTGCCAGCAGGGGGACAGGGGACTACGAGCAGTACTTC.

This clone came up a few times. CDR3 loop: CASSQEGTGLQTQYF. CDR3 sequence (DNA): TGTGCCAGCAGCCAAGAGGGTACAGGGTTGCAGACCCAGTACTTC. The chain recombines TRBV3-1 (or the pseudogene TRBV3-2) with TRBJ2-5; maybe TRBD1 (6 bases). V lost 0 bases, J lost 6 bases, and 14 bases lay in between. The CDR3 consists of 15 residues. Germline CDR1 reads LGHDT; CDR2 reads YNNKEL (reference sequence).

DNA for the CDR3: TGTGCCAGCAGCCAAGCGTCAGGGGGCGCGTATACGCAGTATTTT. Its protein product is CASSQASGGAYTQYF. V usage is TRBV16 and J usage is TRBJ2-3; 8 positions match TRBD1. The germline CDR1 and CDR2 sequences are KGHSY and FQNENV. Germline trimming cut 2 bases from V and 7 bases from J; bases unmatched to any gene: 8. The CDR3 is 15 amino acids.

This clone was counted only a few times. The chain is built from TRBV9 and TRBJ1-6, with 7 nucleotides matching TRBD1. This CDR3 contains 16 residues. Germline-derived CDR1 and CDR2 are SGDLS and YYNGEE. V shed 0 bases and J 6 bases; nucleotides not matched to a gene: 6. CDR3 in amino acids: CASSVDGTDRNSPLHF. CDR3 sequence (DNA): TGTGCCAGCAGCGTAGATGGGACAGACCGTAATTCACCCCTCCACTTT.

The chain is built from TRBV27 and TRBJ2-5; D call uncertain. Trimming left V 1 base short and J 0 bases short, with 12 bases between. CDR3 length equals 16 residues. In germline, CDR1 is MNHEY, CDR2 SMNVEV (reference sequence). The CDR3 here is CASSLFLDNNQETQYF. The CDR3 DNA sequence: TGTGCCAGCAGTTTATTTCTCGATAACAACCAAGAGACCCAGTACTTC.

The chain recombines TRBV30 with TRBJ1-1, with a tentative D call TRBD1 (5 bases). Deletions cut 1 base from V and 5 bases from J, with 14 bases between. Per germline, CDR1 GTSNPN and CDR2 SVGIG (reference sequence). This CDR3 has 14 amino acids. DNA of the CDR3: TGTGCCTGGAGTGCCCGGGACTTAGGGACTGAAGCTTTCTTT. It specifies CAWSARDLGTEAFF.

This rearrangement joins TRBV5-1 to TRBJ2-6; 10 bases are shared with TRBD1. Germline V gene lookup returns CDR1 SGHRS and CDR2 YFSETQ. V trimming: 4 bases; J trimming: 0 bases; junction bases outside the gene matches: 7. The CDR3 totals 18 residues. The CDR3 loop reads CASSLSGTGVSGANVLTF. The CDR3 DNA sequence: TGCGCCAGCAGCCTATCCGGGACAGGGGTCTCTGGGGCCAACGTCCTGACTTTC.

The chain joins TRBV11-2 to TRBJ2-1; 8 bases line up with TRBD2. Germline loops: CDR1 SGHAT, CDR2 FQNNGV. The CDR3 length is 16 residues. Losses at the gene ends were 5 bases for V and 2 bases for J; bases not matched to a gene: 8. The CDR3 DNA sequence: TGTGCCAGCAGCCTAAATAGCGGGGTCGCCTACAATGAGCAGTTCTTC. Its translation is CASSLNSGVAYNEQFF.

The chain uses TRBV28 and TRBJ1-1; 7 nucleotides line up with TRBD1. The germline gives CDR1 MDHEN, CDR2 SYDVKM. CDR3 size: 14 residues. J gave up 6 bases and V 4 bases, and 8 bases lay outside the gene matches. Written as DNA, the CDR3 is TGTGCCAGCAGTTCACGACAGGGTGGGGCTGAAGCTTTCTTT. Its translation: CASSSRQGGAEAFF.

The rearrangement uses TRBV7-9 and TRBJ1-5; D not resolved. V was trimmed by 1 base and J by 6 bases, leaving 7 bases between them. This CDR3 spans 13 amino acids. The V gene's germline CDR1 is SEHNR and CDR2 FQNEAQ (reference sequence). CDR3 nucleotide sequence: TGTGCCAGCAGCTTAGGGCTTGGTCAGCCCCAGCATTTT. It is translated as CASSLGLGQPQHF.

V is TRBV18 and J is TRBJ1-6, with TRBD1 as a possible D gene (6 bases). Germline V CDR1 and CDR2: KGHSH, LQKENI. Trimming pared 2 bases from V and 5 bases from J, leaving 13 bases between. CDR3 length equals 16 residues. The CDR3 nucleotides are TGTGCCAGCTCACCATCTCCTCAGGGGAATAATTCACCCCTCCACTTT. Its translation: CASSPSPQGNNSPLHF.

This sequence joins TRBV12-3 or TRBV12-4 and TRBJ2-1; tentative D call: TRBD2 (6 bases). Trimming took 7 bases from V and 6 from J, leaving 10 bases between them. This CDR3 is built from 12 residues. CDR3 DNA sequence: TGTGCCAGCAAATGGGGAGGCAATGAGCAGTTCTTC. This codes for CASKWGGNEQFF.

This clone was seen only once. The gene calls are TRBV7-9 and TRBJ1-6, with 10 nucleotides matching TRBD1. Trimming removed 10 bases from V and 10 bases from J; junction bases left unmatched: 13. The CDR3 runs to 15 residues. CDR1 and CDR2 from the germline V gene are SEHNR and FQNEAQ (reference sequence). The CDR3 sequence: CATKPRDRGGSPLHF. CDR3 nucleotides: TGTGCCACTAAGCCCCGGGACAGGGGTGGATCACCCCTCCACTTT.

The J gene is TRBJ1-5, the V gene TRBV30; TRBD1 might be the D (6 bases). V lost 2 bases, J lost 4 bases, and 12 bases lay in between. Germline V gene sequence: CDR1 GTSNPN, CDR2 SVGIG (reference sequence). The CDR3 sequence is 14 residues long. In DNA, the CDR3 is TGTGCCTGGAGTAAGGGGGGGCAAAATCAGCCCCAGCATTTT. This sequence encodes CAWSKGGQNQPQHF.

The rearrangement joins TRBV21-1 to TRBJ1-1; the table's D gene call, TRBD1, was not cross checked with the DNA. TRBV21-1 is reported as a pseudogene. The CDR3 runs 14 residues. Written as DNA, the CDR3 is TGTGCCAGCAGCAGAGGGGGCGAGAACACTGAAGCTTTCTTT. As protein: CASSRGGENTEAFF.

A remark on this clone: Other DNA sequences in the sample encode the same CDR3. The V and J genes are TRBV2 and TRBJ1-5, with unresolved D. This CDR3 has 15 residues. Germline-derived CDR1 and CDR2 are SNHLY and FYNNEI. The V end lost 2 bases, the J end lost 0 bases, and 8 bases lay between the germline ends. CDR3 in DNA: TGTGCCAGCAGTGAAAGAGGGATTAGCAATCAGCCCCAGCATTTT. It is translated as CASSERGISNQPQHF.

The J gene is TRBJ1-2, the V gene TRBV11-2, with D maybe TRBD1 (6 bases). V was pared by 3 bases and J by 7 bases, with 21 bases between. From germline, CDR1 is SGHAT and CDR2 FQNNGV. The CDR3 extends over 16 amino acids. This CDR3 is CASSFGAGAHSSGYTF. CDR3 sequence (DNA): TGTGCCAGCAGCTTTGGGGCAGGGGCCCACTCTAGTGGCTACACCTTC.

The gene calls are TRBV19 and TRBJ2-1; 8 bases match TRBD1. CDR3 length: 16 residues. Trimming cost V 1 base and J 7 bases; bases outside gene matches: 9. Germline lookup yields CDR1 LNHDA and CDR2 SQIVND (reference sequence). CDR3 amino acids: CASSIAPGGLGNEQFF. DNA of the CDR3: TGTGCCAGTAGTATAGCCCCAGGGGGCTTGGGGAATGAGCAGTTCTTC.

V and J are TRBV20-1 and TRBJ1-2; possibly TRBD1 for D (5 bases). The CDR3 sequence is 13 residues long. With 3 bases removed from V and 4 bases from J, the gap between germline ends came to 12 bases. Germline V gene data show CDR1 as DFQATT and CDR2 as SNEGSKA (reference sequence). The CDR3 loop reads CSASPDRPYGYTF. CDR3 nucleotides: TGCAGTGCTAGTCCCGACAGACCCTATGGCTACACCTTC.

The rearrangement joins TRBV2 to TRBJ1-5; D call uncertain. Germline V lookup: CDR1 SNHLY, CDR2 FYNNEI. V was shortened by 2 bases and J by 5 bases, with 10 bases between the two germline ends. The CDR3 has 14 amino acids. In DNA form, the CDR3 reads TGTGCCAGCAGTGAATCGGAGGGTTATCAGCCCCAGCATTTT. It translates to CASSESEGYQPQHF.

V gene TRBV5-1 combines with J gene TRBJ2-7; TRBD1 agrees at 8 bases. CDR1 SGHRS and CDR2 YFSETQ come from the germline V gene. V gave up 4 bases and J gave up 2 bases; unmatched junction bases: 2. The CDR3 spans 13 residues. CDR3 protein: CASSEQGAYEQYF. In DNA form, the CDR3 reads TGCGCCAGCAGCGAACAGGGGGCCTACGAGCAGTACTTC.

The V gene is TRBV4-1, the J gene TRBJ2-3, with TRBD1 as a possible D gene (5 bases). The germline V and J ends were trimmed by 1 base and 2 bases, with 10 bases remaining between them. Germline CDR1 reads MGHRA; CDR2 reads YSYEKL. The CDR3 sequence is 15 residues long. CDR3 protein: CASSQGVGDTDTQYF. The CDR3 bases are TGCGCCAGCAGCCAAGGGGTAGGGGACACAGATACGCAGTATTTT.

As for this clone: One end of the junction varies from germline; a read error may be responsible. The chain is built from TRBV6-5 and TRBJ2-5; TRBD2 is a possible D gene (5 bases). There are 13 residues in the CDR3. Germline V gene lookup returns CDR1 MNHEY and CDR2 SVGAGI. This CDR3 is CASRSPWGEAQYF. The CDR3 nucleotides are TGTGCCAGCAGATCCCCTTGGGGAGAGGCCCAGTACTTC.

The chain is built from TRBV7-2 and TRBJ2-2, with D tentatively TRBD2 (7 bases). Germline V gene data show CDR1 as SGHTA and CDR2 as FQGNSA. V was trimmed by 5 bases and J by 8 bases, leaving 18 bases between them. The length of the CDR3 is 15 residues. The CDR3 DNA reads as TGTGCCAGCAGCACCCACGGGGGGCAGAATGGGGAGCTGTTTTTT. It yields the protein CASSTHGGQNGELFF.

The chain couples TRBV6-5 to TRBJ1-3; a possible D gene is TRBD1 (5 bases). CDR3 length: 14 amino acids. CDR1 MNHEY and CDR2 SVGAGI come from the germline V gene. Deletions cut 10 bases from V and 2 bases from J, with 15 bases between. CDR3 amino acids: CAIDPKTAGNTIYF. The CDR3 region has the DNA TGTGCCATCGACCCAAAGACAGCTGGAAACACCATATATTTT.

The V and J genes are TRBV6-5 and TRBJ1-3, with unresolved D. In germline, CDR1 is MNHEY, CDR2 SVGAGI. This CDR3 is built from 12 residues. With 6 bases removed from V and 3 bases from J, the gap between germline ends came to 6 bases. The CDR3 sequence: CASSLGGNTIYF. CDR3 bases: TGTGCCAGCAGCCTAGGTGGAAACACCATATATTTT.

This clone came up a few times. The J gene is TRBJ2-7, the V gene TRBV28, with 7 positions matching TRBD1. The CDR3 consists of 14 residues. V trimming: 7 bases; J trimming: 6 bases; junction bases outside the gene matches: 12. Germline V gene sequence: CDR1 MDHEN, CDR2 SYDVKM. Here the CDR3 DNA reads TGTGCCAGCACCAAAATAGGGGGCCTAGGCGAGCAGTACTTC. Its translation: CASTKIGGLGEQYF.

CDR3 residues: CASSYPSGAANEKLFF. For the CDR3, the DNA is TGTGCCAGCAGTTACCCATCAGGGGCTGCTAATGAAAAACTGTTTTTT. The chain joins TRBV6-6 to TRBJ1-4; a possible D gene is TRBD1 (6 bases). The CDR3 totals 16 residues. Per germline, CDR1 MNHNY and CDR2 SVGAGI (reference sequence). Trimming took 2 bases from V and 3 from J, leaving 13 bases between them.

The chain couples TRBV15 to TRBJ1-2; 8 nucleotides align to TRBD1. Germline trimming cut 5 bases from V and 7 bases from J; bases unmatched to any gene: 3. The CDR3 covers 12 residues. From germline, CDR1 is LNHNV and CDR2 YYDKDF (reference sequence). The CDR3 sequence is CATSAGGVGYTF. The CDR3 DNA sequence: TGTGCCACCAGCGCAGGGGGCGTTGGCTACACCTTC.

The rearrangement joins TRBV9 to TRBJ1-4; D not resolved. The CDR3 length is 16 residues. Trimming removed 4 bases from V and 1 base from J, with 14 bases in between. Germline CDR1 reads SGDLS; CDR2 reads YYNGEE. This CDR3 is CASSPPGLGTNEKLFF. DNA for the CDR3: TGTGCCAGCAGCCCCCCCGGTCTCGGAACTAATGAAAAACTGTTTTTT.